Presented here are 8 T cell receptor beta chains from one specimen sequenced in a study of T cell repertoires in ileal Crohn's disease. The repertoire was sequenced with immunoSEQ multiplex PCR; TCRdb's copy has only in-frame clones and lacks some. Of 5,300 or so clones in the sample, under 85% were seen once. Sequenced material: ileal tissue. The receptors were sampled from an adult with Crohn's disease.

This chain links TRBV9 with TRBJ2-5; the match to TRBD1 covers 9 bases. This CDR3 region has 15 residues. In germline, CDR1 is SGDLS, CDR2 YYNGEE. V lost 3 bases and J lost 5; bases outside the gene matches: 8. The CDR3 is CASSAGDREGETQYF. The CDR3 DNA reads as TGTGCCAGCAGCGCTGGGGACAGGGAAGGGGAGACCCAGTACTTC.

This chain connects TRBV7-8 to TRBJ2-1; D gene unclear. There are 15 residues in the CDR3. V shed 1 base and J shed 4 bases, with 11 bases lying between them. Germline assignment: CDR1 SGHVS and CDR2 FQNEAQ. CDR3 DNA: TGTGCCAGCAGCTTAGGGGCAGGATTTTACAATGAGCAGTTCTTC. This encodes CASSLGAGFYNEQFF. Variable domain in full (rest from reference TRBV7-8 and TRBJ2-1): GAGVSQSPRYKVAKRGQDVALRCDPISGHVSLFWYQQALGQGPEFLTYFQNEAQLDKSGLPSDRFFAERPEGSVSTLKIQRTQQEDSAVYLCASSLGAGFYNEQFFGPGTRLTVL.

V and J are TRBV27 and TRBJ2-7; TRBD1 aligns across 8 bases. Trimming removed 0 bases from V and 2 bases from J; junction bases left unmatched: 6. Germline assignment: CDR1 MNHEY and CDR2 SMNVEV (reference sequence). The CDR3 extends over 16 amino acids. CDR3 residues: CASSLSQGATAYEQYF. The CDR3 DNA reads TGTGCCAGCAGTTTATCCCAGGGGGCTACGGCCTACGAGCAGTACTTC.

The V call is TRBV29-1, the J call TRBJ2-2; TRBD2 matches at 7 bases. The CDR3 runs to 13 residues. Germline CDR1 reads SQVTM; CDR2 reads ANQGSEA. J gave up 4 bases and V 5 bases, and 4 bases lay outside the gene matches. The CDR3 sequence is CSVTGGSTGELFF. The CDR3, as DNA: TGCAGCGTTACGGGGGGATCCACCGGGGAGCTGTTTTTT.

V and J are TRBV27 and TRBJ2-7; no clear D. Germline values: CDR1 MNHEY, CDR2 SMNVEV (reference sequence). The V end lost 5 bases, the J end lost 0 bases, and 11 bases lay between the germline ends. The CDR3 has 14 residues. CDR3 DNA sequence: TGTGCCAGCAGTATACAGCGCAGCTCCTACGAGCAGTACTTC. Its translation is CASSIQRSSYEQYF.

The CDR3 protein is CASSESFGGGDYEQYF. CDR3 sequence (DNA): TGTGCCAGCAGTGAATCCTTTGGGGGAGGGGACTACGAGCAGTACTTC. The chain combines TRBV2 with TRBJ2-7; 7 positions match TRBD2. Germline assignment: CDR1 SNHLY and CDR2 FYNNEI. V dropped 2 bases and J dropped 3; count of bases not matched to a gene: 10. The CDR3 loop spans 16 amino acids.

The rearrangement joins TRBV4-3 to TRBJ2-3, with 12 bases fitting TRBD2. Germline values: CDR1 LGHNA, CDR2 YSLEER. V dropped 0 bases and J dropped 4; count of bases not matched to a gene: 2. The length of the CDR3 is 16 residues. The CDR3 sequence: CASSQDLAGGPDTQYF. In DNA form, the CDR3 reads TGCGCCAGCAGCCAAGATCTAGCGGGGGGGCCAGATACGCAGTATTTT.

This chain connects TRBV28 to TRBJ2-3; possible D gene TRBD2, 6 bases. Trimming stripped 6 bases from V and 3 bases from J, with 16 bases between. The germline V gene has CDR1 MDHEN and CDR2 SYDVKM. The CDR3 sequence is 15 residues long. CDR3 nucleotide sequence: TGTGCCAGCAGACCTGGGGGGATGTGGACAGATACGCAGTATTTT. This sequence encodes CASRPGGMWTDTQYF.